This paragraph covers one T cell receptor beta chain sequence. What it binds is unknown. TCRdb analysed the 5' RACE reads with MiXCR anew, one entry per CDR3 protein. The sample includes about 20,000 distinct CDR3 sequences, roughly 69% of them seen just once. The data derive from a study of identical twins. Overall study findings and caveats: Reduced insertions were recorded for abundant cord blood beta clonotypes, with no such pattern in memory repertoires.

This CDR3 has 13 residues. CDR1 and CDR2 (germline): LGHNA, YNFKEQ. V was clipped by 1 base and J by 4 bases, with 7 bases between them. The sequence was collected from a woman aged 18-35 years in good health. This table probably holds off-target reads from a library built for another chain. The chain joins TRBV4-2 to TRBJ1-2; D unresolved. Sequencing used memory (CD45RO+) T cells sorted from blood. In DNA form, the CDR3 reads TGTGCCAGCAGCCAAGGGCAGAGCTATGGCTACACCTTC. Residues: CASSQGQSYGYTF.